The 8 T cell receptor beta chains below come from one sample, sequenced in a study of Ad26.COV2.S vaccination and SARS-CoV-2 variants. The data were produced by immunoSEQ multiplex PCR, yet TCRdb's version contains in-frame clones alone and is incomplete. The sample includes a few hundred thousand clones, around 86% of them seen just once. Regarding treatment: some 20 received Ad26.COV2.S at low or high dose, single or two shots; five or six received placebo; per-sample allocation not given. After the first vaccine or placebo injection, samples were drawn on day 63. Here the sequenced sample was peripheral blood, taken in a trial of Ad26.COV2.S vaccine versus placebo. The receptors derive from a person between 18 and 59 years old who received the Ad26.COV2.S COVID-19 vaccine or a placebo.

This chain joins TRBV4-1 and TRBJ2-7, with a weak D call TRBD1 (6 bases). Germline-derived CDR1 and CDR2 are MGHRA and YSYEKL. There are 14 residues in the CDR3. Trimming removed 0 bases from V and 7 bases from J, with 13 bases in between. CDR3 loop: CASSQDNRAREQYF. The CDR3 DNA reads TGCGCCAGCAGCCAAGATAACAGGGCGAGGGAGCAGTACTTC.

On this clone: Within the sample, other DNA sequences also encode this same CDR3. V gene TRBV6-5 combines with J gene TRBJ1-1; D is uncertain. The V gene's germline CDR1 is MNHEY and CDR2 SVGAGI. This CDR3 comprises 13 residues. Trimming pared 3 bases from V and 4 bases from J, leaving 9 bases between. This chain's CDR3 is CASSYGRGTEAFF. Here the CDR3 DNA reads TGTGCCAGCAGTTATGGAAGAGGCACTGAAGCTTTCTTT.

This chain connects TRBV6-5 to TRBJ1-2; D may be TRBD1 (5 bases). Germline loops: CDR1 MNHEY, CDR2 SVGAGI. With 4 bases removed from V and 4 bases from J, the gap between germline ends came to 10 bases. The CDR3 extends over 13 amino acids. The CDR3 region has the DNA TGTGCCAGCAGTTTGCAGGGCGGCTATGGCTACACCTTC. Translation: CASSLQGGYGYTF.

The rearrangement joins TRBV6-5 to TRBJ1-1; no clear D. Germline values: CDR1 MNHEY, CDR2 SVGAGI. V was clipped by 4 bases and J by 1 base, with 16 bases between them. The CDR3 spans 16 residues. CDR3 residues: CASSSIFGTKNTEAFF. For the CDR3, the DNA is TGTGCCAGCAGTTCCATATTTGGAACAAAGAACACTGAAGCTTTCTTT.

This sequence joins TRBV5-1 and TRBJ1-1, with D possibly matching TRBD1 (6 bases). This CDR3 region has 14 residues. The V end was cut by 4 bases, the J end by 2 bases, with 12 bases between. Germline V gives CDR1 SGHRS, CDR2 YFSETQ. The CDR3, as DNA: TGCGCCAGCAGCCCCCGGACAGTTAACACTGAAGCTTTCTTT. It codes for CASSPRTVNTEAFF.

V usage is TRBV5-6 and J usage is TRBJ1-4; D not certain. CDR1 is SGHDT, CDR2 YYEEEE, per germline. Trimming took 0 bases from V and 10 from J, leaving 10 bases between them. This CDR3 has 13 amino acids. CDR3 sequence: CASSLDGEVKLFF. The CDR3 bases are TGTGCCAGCAGCTTGGACGGAGAAGTAAAACTGTTTTTT.

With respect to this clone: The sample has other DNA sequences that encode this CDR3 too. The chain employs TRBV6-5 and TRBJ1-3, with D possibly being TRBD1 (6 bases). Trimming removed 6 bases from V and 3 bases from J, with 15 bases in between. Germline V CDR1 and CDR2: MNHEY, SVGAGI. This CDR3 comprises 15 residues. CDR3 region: CASSPSGGSGNTIYF. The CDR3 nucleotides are TGTGCCAGCAGCCCGTCGGGGGGCAGTGGAAACACCATATATTTT.

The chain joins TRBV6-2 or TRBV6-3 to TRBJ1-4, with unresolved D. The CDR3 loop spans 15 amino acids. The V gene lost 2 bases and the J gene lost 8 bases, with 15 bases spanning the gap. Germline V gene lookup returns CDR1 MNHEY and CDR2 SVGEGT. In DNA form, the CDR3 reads TGTGCCAGCAGTTACCCCGGCGGCAGCTTGGAAAAACTGTTTTTT. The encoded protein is CASSYPGGSLEKLFF.